This entry lists 14 T cell receptor beta chains sequenced from one sample in a study of T cell responses to AZD1222 COVID-19 vaccine. Measured with immunoSEQ multiplex PCR; TCRdb has only the in-frame clones, and not every one. This sample has 150,000 to 250,000 clones; about nine tenths occur once, and the top ten carry around 3%. Sequences were derived from peripheral blood, sampled 28 days after the second AZD1222 dose. The receptors derive from an adult who received the AZD1222 COVID-19 vaccine.

The rearrangement joins TRBV30 to TRBJ1-1; perhaps TRBD1 as D (5 bases). The CDR3 loop spans 12 amino acids. Germline V CDR1 and CDR2: GTSNPN, SVGIG (reference sequence). With 3 bases removed from V and 3 bases from J, the gap between germline ends came to 8 bases. DNA for the CDR3: TGTGCCTGGAGGGAGACAGACACTGAAGCTTTCTTT. Translated: CAWRETDTEAFF.

This clone is a singleton in its sample. The genes are TRBV11-2 and TRBJ1-2, with D perhaps TRBD1 (6 bases). V was shortened by 0 bases and J by 8 bases, with 16 bases between the two germline ends. CDR1 is SGHAT and CDR2 is FQNNGV in the germline V gene. The CDR3 is made up of 15 amino acids. The CDR3: CASSLDPGGRNGYTF. CDR3 sequence (DNA): TGTGCCAGCAGCTTAGATCCCGGGGGGCGAAACGGCTACACCTTC.

This clone was seen once. The J gene is TRBJ1-2, the V gene TRBV10-3; the D gene is possibly TRBD1 (5 bases). V was cut by 6 bases and J by 0 bases, with 17 bases left in between. This CDR3 is 16 amino acids long. Germline CDR1 ENHRY, CDR2 SYGVKD. The CDR3 reads CAISVDDSGSNYGYTF. CDR3 coding DNA: TGTGCCATCAGCGTCGATGACAGCGGATCTAACTATGGCTACACCTTC.

The chain links TRBV6-5 to TRBJ1-2, with D perhaps matching TRBD1 (6 bases). CDR3 length: 16 residues. Per germline, CDR1 MNHEY and CDR2 SVGAGI. The V gene lost 4 bases and the J gene lost 6 bases, with 21 bases spanning the gap. This CDR3 is CASSSPDGQRLHGYTF. The CDR3 nucleotides read TGTGCCAGCAGTTCCCCAGATGGACAGCGACTCCATGGCTACACCTTC.

The chain carries TRBV19 and TRBJ2-7; TRBD1 agrees at 9 bases. The ends lost 5 bases at V and 4 bases at J; junction bases unmatched: 3. This CDR3 comprises 13 residues. CDR1 is LNHDA, CDR2 SQIVND, per germline (reference sequence). CDR3 region: CASSFGTGYEQYF. The CDR3 DNA sequence: TGTGCCAGTAGTTTCGGGACAGGGTACGAGCAGTACTTC.

The chain carries TRBV30 and TRBJ1-4, with 10 bases lining up with TRBD1. V shed 3 bases, J shed 4 bases, and the junction held 2 bases outside the gene matches. CDR3 length equals 14 residues. The germline V gene encodes CDR1 GTSNPN and CDR2 SVGIG (reference sequence). Written as DNA, the CDR3 is TGTGCCTGGAGCAGGACAGGGGGTAATGAAAAACTGTTTTTT. It is translated as CAWSRTGGNEKLFF.

The chain couples TRBV18 to TRBJ2-7; TRBD2 aligns across 11 bases. The CDR3 covers 15 residues. Germline loops: CDR1 KGHSH, CDR2 LQKENI. V was clipped by 1 base and J by 5 bases; unmatched bases: 4. CDR3 DNA: TGTGCCAGCTCACCACGACTAGCGGGACTTAACGAGCAGTACTTC. This codes for CASSPRLAGLNEQYF.

The chain employs TRBV3-1 (or the pseudogene TRBV3-2) and TRBJ1-2; D is ambiguous. The V and J ends lost 4 bases and 4 bases respectively, with 13 bases between them. The CDR3 runs to 14 residues. CDR1 and CDR2 from the germline V gene are LGHDT and YNNKEL (reference sequence). The CDR3: CASSPPEAPYGYTF. In DNA form, the CDR3 reads TGTGCCAGCAGCCCTCCTGAAGCACCCTATGGCTACACCTTC.

The rearrangement joins TRBV27 to TRBJ2-2; unclear D gene. The CDR3 sequence is 13 residues long. Germline V gene sequence: CDR1 MNHEY, CDR2 SMNVEV (reference sequence). V lost 7 bases to trimming and J lost 4 bases, with 10 bases between them. CDR3 DNA sequence: TGTGCCAGCACTAACCTCCCCACCGGGGAGCTGTTTTTT. It translates to CASTNLPTGELFF.

The chain carries TRBV28 and TRBJ1-2; no firm D call. The germline gives CDR1 MDHEN, CDR2 SYDVKM. CDR3 length: 11 residues. The ends were cut back, 7 bases at V and 2 bases at J, with 5 bases in the middle. CDR3 DNA: TGTGCCAGCATGAAGAACTATGGCTACACCTTC. It encodes CASMKNYGYTF.

This chain connects TRBV7-2 to TRBJ1-3; D is unclear. The germline CDR1 and CDR2 sequences are SGHTA and FQGNSA. The ends were cut back, 2 bases at V and 4 bases at J, with 3 bases in the middle. This CDR3 has 12 amino acids. Here the CDR3 DNA reads TGTGCCAGCAGCTTATTAGGAAACACCATATATTTT. Its protein product is CASSLLGNTIYF. Full variable domain (rest looked up from reference TRBV7-2 and TRBJ1-3): GAGVSQSPSNKVTEKGKDVELRCDPISGHTALYWYRQSLGQGLEFLIYFQGNSAPDKSGLPSDRFSAERTGGSVSTLTIQRTQQEDSAVYLCASSLLGNTIYFGEGSWLTVV.

The chain couples TRBV7-2 to TRBJ2-3; the match to TRBD2 covers 9 bases. The germline V gene has CDR1 SGHTA and CDR2 FQGNSA. V shed 5 bases, J shed 1 base, and the junction held 13 bases outside the gene matches. The CDR3 is made up of 18 amino acids. CDR3 sequence (DNA): TGTGCCAGCAGCCCAGAAGTGACTAGCGGAGGGGGCACAGATACGCAGTATTTT. Translating gives CASSPEVTSGGGTDTQYF.

The chain couples TRBV9 to TRBJ2-7; TRBD2 is a possible D gene (5 bases). Between the trimmed V and J ends, which lost 0 bases and 0 bases, there was a span of 13 bases. Per the germline V gene, CDR1 is SGDLS and CDR2 is YYNGEE. CDR3 length: 16 residues. The CDR3 DNA follows: TGTGCCAGCAGCGTAGATCGGGGTACCCCCTCCTACGAGCAGTACTTC. Protein sequence: CASSVDRGTPSYEQYF.

The rearrangement links TRBV10-3 to TRBJ2-1, with TRBD1 matching 9 bases. Per the germline V gene, CDR1 is ENHRY and CDR2 is SYGVKD. The length of the CDR3 is 15 residues. The J segment lost 9 bases and the V segment lost 6 bases, leaving 12 bases of the junction unmatched. CDR3 residues: CAIRGGTGFDSEQFF. Written as DNA, the CDR3 is TGTGCCATCAGGGGGGGGACAGGGTTCGATTCTGAGCAGTTCTTC.